This TCR beta chain emerged from a study of blood T cell repertoires in COVID-19. Libraries were prepared by immunoSEQ multiplex PCR; TCRdb keeps only in-frame clonotypes and omits some of them. The sample shows under 300,000 clones, approximately 86% of them seen only once. Germline V gives CDR1 SEHNR, CDR2 FQNEAQ (reference sequence). V lost 4 bases to trimming and J lost 3 bases; unmatched junction nucleotides: 19. The CDR3 is 19 amino acids. Participant age was roughly 18 to 90 years, and participants resided in fewer than 30 US areas. Before being deemed recovered, Cohort 3 donors had two negative PCRs, clearance, or symptom resolution.

This chain joins TRBV7-9 and TRBJ2-7, with 9 bases that match TRBD2. The sample comprised PBMCs or T cells enriched from blood (not recorded which). This clonotype was obtained from a woman in her thirties who had recovered from COVID-19. CDR3 amino acids: CASSSPPGTSQNPNYEQYF. For the CDR3, the DNA is TGTGCCAGCAGCTCACCTCCCGGGACTAGCCAAAACCCAAACTACGAGCAGTACTTC.